The sequence of this T cell receptor (beta chain) was determined in a study of technical replicates of blood from four donors. The assay was immunoSEQ multiplex PCR, and TCRdb's table has in-frame clones only and misses some. The sample shows about 93,000 clones, nearly 97% of them seen only once. Unmatched junction bases numbered 6, after V lost 5 bases and J lost 6 bases. The CDR3 has 13 amino acids. The germline CDR1 and CDR2 sequences are LNHDA and SQIVND (reference sequence). The specimen was T cells isolated from PBMCs. The chain combines TRBV19 with TRBJ1-1; 7 bases map to TRBD1. The receptor was isolated from a human donor in good health. In DNA form, the CDR3 reads TGTGCCAGTAGTGTACAGGGGCGGGCTGAAGCTTTCTTT. Encoded protein: CASSVQGRAEAFF.